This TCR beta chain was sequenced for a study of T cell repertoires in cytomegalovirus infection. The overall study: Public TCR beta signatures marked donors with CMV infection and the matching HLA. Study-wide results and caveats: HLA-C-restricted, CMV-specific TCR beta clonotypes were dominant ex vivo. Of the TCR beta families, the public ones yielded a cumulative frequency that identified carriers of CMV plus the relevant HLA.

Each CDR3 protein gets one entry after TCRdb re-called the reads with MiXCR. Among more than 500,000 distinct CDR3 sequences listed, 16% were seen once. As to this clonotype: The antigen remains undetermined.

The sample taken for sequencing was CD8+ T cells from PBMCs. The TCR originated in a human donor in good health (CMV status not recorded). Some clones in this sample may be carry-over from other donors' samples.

CDR3 nucleotide sequence: TGTGCCACCAGCAGAGGACTAGCAGCGGTAAATGAGCAGTTCTTC. Its protein is CATSRGLAAVNEQFF. V usage is TRBV15 and J usage is TRBJ2-1; 7 bases fit TRBD2. There are 15 residues in the CDR3. V was pared by 1 base and J by 7 bases, with 7 bases of the junction left unmatched. Germline V gene lookup returns CDR1 LNHNV and CDR2 YYDKDF (reference sequence).